Listed here are 26 T cell receptor beta chains from one sample, sequenced in a study of T cell responses to AZD1222 COVID-19 vaccine. This table comes from immunoSEQ multiplex PCR, and its TCRdb copy is limited to in-frame clones, with some not included. This table holds approximately 120,000 clones, roughly 90% found once. The source was peripheral blood, collected on day 0 of AZD1222 vaccination. These TCRs come from an adult in good health.

The chain is built from TRBV7-2 and TRBJ1-1; no firm D call. CDR3 length equals 13 residues. V was cut by 1 base and J by 5 bases, with 8 bases left in between. CDR1 is SGHTA, CDR2 FQGNSA, per germline. The CDR3 bases are TGTGCCAGCAGCTTAGTTCTTGGGACTGAAGCTTTCTTT. Protein: CASSLVLGTEAFF.

V gene TRBV30 combines with J gene TRBJ1-2; tentative D call: TRBD1 (5 bases). In germline, CDR1 is GTSNPN, CDR2 SVGIG (reference sequence). V lost 5 bases and J 4 bases, leaving 11 bases between the germline ends. The CDR3 extends over 12 amino acids. The CDR3 DNA follows: TGTGCCTGGTCAAGAGGGACCTATGGCTACACCTTC. The encoded protein is CAWSRGTYGYTF.

The chain couples TRBV20-1 to TRBJ2-2, with 7 bases lining up with TRBD2. In germline, CDR1 is DFQATT, CDR2 SNEGSKA (reference sequence). The CDR3 totals 17 residues. After removal of 3 bases from V and 3 bases from J, the junction contained 13 bases not matched to a gene. The chain's CDR3 is CSASDSGKRGYTGELFF. DNA of the CDR3: TGCAGTGCTAGTGACTCGGGGAAGCGGGGCTACACCGGGGAGCTGTTTTTT.

The genes are TRBV30 and TRBJ2-7; 8 bases are shared with TRBD1. After removal of 7 bases from V and 7 bases from J, the junction contained 12 bases not matched to a gene. Germline loops: CDR1 GTSNPN, CDR2 SVGIG (reference sequence). The CDR3 has 13 amino acids. The CDR3 nucleotides are TGTGCCTCCACTACTTTTACAGGGGGTGAGCAGTACTTC. The encoded protein is CASTTFTGGEQYF.

The V call is TRBV27, the J call TRBJ1-3; D call uncertain. This CDR3 has 18 residues. The V end was cut by 4 bases, the J end by 0 bases, with 19 bases between. The germline V gene encodes CDR1 MNHEY and CDR2 SMNVEV (reference sequence). This chain's CDR3 is CASSSLSEQPHSGNTIYF. For the CDR3, the DNA is TGTGCCAGCAGTTCCCTCTCCGAACAGCCTCACTCTGGAAACACCATATATTTT.

The J gene is TRBJ1-3, the V gene TRBV19; a weak D match, TRBD1 (5 bases). This CDR3 contains 15 residues. The germline V gene has CDR1 LNHDA and CDR2 SQIVND (reference sequence). The V and J ends lost 5 bases and 4 bases respectively, with 15 bases between them. CDR3 in DNA: TGTGCCAGTAGTCGAGGGACCGCCGGAGGAAACACCATATATTTT. Translated, it gives CASSRGTAGGNTIYF.

CDR3 DNA: TGTGCCACCAAGATCGGGACAGGATACAATGAGCAGTTCTTC. This encodes CATKIGTGYNEQFF. J is TRBJ2-1 and V is TRBV19; 8 nucleotides align to TRBD1. Trimming cost V 10 bases and J 4 bases; bases outside gene matches: 9. Germline V gives CDR1 LNHDA, CDR2 SQIVND (reference sequence). There are 14 residues in the CDR3.

This clone has only one observation. The gene calls are TRBV19 and TRBJ2-3; D could derive from TRBD1 or TRBD2 (6 bases each). Trimming stripped 10 bases from V and 5 bases from J, with 19 bases between. The CDR3 sequence is 14 residues long. Germline CDR1 LNHDA, CDR2 SQIVND (reference sequence). The CDR3, as DNA: TGTGCCACTAAACCGACAGGAGGGGGAGATACGCAGTATTTT. It translates to CATKPTGGGDTQYF.

The V call is TRBV7-8, the J call TRBJ1-2; D possibly corresponds to TRBD1 (5 bases). CDR1 is SGHVS and CDR2 is FQNEAQ in the germline V gene. The V and J ends lost 5 bases and 1 base respectively, with 14 bases between them. This CDR3 comprises 15 residues. CDR3 region: CASSDTGVINYGYTF. As DNA, the CDR3 is TGTGCCAGCAGCGACACGGGGGTAATTAACTATGGCTACACCTTC.

In this sample, this clone turned up a few times. This rearrangement joins TRBV28 to TRBJ1-6; D remains ambiguous. V lost 2 bases to trimming and J lost 8 bases, with 7 bases between them. The CDR3 has 13 residues. Germline assignment: CDR1 MDHEN and CDR2 SYDVKM. CDR3 nucleotides: TGTGCCAGCAGTTTAAACCAAGATTCACCCCTCCACTTT. The encoded protein is CASSLNQDSPLHF.

The chain uses TRBV30 and TRBJ2-1; no clear D gene. In germline, CDR1 is GTSNPN, CDR2 SVGIG (reference sequence). The CDR3 has 13 amino acids. V was pared by 2 bases and J by 4 bases, with 9 bases between. The CDR3 protein is CAWSPGPYNEQFF. DNA of the CDR3: TGTGCCTGGAGTCCGGGCCCTTACAATGAGCAGTTCTTC.

CDR3 in DNA: TGTGCCAGCAGTTCCCTAACTAATGGCTACACCTTC. Its protein is CASSSLTNGYTF. This chain joins TRBV28 and TRBJ1-2; the D is unclear. Germline V gene lookup returns CDR1 MDHEN and CDR2 SYDVKM. CDR3 length: 12 residues. V shed 4 bases and J shed 6 bases, with 9 bases lying between them.

This clone was found once. The chain carries TRBV4-3 and TRBJ2-7; 12 nucleotides agree with TRBD2. The germline V gene has CDR1 LGHNA and CDR2 YSLEER. The CDR3 extends over 17 amino acids. V trimming: 0 bases; J trimming: 2 bases; junction bases outside the gene matches: 5. For the CDR3, the DNA is TGCGCCAGCAGCCAAGAAGCTAGCGGGGGGGATACCTACGAGCAGTACTTC. This gives the protein CASSQEASGGDTYEQYF.

The rearrangement joins TRBV11-2 to TRBJ2-6; D unresolved. This CDR3 comprises 15 residues. Germline V gives CDR1 SGHAT, CDR2 FQNNGV. V was trimmed by 5 bases and J by 1 base, leaving 9 bases between them. The DNA for the CDR3 is TGTGCCAGCAGCCCCAGGAGTTCTGGGGCCAACGTCCTGACTTTC. Protein sequence: CASSPRSSGANVLTF.

DNA of the CDR3: TGTGCCAGCAATGACCAAAGAGGGACCCAGTACTTC. Translating it yields CASNDQRGTQYF. V is TRBV2 and J is TRBJ2-5; D is ambiguous. This CDR3 spans 12 amino acids. The germline gives CDR1 SNHLY, CDR2 FYNNEI. V shed 7 bases and J shed 7 bases, with 13 bases lying between them.

V gene TRBV29-1 combines with J gene TRBJ2-1; 9 bases map to TRBD2. Germline V gene sequence: CDR1 SQVTM, CDR2 ANQGSEA. The CDR3 has 13 amino acids. V lost 7 bases to trimming and J lost 10 bases; unmatched junction nucleotides: 11. CDR3: CSARTSVPGEQFF. In DNA, the CDR3 is TGCAGCGCTCGGACTAGCGTCCCAGGGGAGCAGTTCTTC.

This chain uses TRBV24-1 with TRBJ2-5; the match to TRBD2 covers 12 bases. Germline V gene lookup returns CDR1 KGHDR and CDR2 SFDVKD. Trimming took 4 bases from V and 6 from J; bases not matched to a gene: 8. The CDR3 has 16 residues. CDR3 region: CATSEASGGALKTQYF. For the CDR3, the DNA is TGTGCCACCAGTGAAGCTAGCGGGGGGGCCCTCAAGACCCAGTACTTC.

This sequence joins TRBV3-1 (or the pseudogene TRBV3-2) and TRBJ2-7; no clear D. V lost 4 bases and J lost 4, with 11 bases in between. Germline V gene sequence: CDR1 LGHDT, CDR2 YNNKEL (reference sequence). This CDR3 contains 13 residues. The CDR3 sequence is CASSPSNGYEQYF. The DNA of the CDR3 is TGTGCCAGCAGCCCTTCTAACGGATACGAGCAGTACTTC.

V gene TRBV7-8 combines with J gene TRBJ1-2; 8 bases are a match to TRBD1. The germline V gene has CDR1 SGHVS and CDR2 FQNEAQ. The CDR3 contains 15 residues. The J segment lost 4 bases and the V segment lost 7 bases, leaving 11 bases of the junction unmatched. The CDR3 spells CASTKTGQGAYGYTF. The CDR3 region has the DNA TGTGCCAGCACCAAAACAGGGCAGGGGGCCTATGGCTACACCTTC.

The chain carries TRBV21-1 and TRBJ1-5. TRBV21-1 is recorded as a pseudogene. This CDR3 comprises 15 residues. CDR3 DNA: TGTGCCAGCAGCAAAGACCGGGATGAAGGTCAGCCCCAGCATTTT. The encoded protein is CASSKDRDEGQPQHF.

The V call is TRBV5-8, the J call TRBJ2-3; D call uncertain. Trimming took off 4 bases at V and 4 bases at J, with 16 bases between the two ends. The CDR3 runs 15 residues. In germline, CDR1 is SGHTS, CDR2 YDEGEE. CDR3 nucleotide sequence: TGTGCCAGCAGCCCCCAGGTGGCAACAGCAGATACGCAGTATTTT. This sequence encodes CASSPQVATADTQYF. Drawing the rest from reference TRBV5-8 and TRBJ2-3, the complete variable domain is EAGVTQSPTHLIKTRGQQATLRCSPISGHTSVYWYQQALGLGLQFLLWYDEGEERNRGNFPPRFSGRQFPNYSSELNVNALELEDSALYLCASSPQVATADTQYFGPGTRLTVL.

The rearrangement uses TRBV28 and TRBJ1-3; D remains unclear. The germline CDR1 and CDR2 sequences are MDHEN and SYDVKM. This CDR3 spans 15 amino acids. V lost 7 bases and J lost 0, with 13 bases in between. CDR3 nucleotide sequence: TGTGCCAGCAACGGGAAGGACCGCTCTGGAAACACCATATATTTT. It codes for CASNGKDRSGNTIYF.

The gene calls are TRBV7-2 and TRBJ1-6, with 7 bases fitting TRBD1. This CDR3 is built from 15 residues. Germline CDR1 and CDR2: SGHTA and FQGNSA. Trimming took 7 bases from V and 6 from J; bases not matched to a gene: 9. CDR3 DNA: TGTGCCAGCACTGAACAGGGGACCATTAATTCACCCCTCCACTTT. This sequence encodes CASTEQGTINSPLHF.

This chain links TRBV6-5 with TRBJ2-7, with D possibly called TRBD1 or TRBD2 (5 bases each). The germline gives CDR1 MNHEY, CDR2 SVGAGI. The CDR3 extends over 14 amino acids. Deletions cut 10 bases from V and 3 bases from J, with 19 bases between. This chain's CDR3 is CATFPGPPGYEQYF. The CDR3 DNA sequence: TGTGCCACCTTCCCGGGACCTCCCGGCTACGAGCAGTACTTC.

The chain combines TRBV6-2 or TRBV6-3 with TRBJ2-1; 7 positions match TRBD2. The CDR3 runs to 15 residues. CDR1 and CDR2 from the germline V gene are MNHEY and SVGEGT. Losses at the gene ends were 5 bases for V and 4 bases for J; bases not matched to a gene: 8. CDR3 sequence (DNA): TGTGCCAGCAGTACCTCTAGCGGTAATTACAATGAGCAGTTCTTC. It yields the protein CASSTSSGNYNEQFF.

The chain uses TRBV7-2 and TRBJ2-4, with TRBD1 identical over 9 bases. The CDR3 has 13 amino acids. The germline CDR1 and CDR2 sequences are SGHTA and FQGNSA. V was pared by 5 bases and J by 7 bases, with 3 bases of the junction left unmatched. The CDR3 region has the DNA TGTGCCAGCAGCACAGGGGGCGCGAACATTCAGTACTTC. Translation gives CASSTGGANIQYF.